This T cell receptor beta chain was identified in a study of blood T cell repertoires in COVID-19 (dated by TCRdb to 2020 to 2021). In terms of the full investigation: Samples covering the acute and convalescent phases of COVID-19 were provided by collaborators in the United States, Italy and Spain. A freely available public database, intended as a resource for researchers studying the immune response to SARS-CoV-2, is where the repertoires were released. Subjects who had been exposed to COVID-19, were actively infected with it, or had recovered from it provided the deeply sampled blood TCRbeta repertoires that made up the dataset. The material from the prospective study consisted of cDNA or gDNA derived from T cells, B-cell-depleted T cells, or PBMCs. The samples were drawn from the first 160 participants of the ongoing ImmuneRACE study and from 1,200 or so subjects provided by 6 global collaborators. Where HLA class I and class II types were available, the types were taken from metadata supplied by the sample provider, not from assay-based typing. A de-identified subject ID, COVID-19 status, age in years and sex were almost always included in the sample metadata. Here is what the overall study found, with its caveats: Clinical and demographic metadata were provided uncurated, with the amount varying by source and participant.

The immunoSEQ Assay, a bias-controlled multiplex PCR, was used to amplify TCRbeta CDR3 regions from genomic DNA. The authors' analysis ran thus. Nucleated cell counts per sample were estimated from amplification of reference gene primers within the assay. To quantify the absolute abundance of each unique TCRbeta CDR3 rearrangement, sequence reads were collapsed and filtered. Productive Simpson clonality was computed per sample as the square root of Simpson's diversity index over productive rearrangements. TCRdb holds this immuneACCESS table with in-frame rearrangements only. Some clones are missing; in checked studies, unresolved V genes explain under half, and the rest has no known cause. V and J calls and clone size are copied from that table; D and trimming were computed from the DNA. The sample table contains a few hundred thousand clones; only one count was recorded for less than 90% of them. The ten largest clones take up 5.5% to 7.5% of the sample.

In the prospective study, participants were about 18 to 100 years old, resided in fewer than 25 geographic areas of the United States, and were enrolled through a virtual design. In the prospective study, participants were assigned to cohorts based on the clinical history participants reported in a screening survey and a study questionnaire. Recovered participants in ImmuneRACE Cohort 3 were defined as having two consecutive negative NP/OP PCR tests, clearance from a healthcare professional, or resolution of symptoms. Mobile phlebotomists in the prospective study collected whole blood, serum and a nasopharyngeal or oropharyngeal swab from every participant. Over a roughly 2-month period, participants in the prospective study had the option of providing additional blood draws and questionnaires. Prospective study blood samples were shipped either frozen or at room temperature before DNA extraction.

Notes on this clone: Its antigen is unknown. No base qualities exist here, and no much larger clone lies one base off it.

Sequenced material: PBMCs or T cells enriched from blood (not recorded which). This clonotype was sampled from a woman in her 40s who had recovered from COVID-19.

The CDR3 is CASSIEGESEQFF. The DNA sequence is as follows: TGTGCCAGTAGTATAGAAGGGGAAAGTGAGCAGTTCTTC. The chain was built from TRBV19 and TRBJ2-1; TRBD1 could be the D gene, as 5 bases match. A distance of 9 bases separates the germline ends of V and J, which lose 0 bases and 9 bases respectively. Including the terminal cysteine and phenylalanine, the CDR3 comprises 13 residues. Left in the record is the CDR3 DNA by itself, 39 bases read in frame from the first base. The germline V gene (reference sequence) provides CDR1 LNHDA and CDR2 SQIVND. Here the CDR3 is joined to the reference TRBV19 and TRBJ2-1 genes, and the full variable domain is: DGGITQSPKYLFRKEGQNVTLSCEQNLNHDAMYWYRQDPGQGLRLIYYSQIVNDFQKGDIAEGYSVSREKKESFPLTVTSAQKNPTAFYLCASSIEGESEQFFGPGTRLTVL.